This entry features one T cell receptor (beta chain) sequence. Its specificity is unknown. Use of 60 Vbeta and 13 Jbeta primers characterized the PCR. This table comes from immunoSEQ multiplex PCR, and its TCRdb copy is limited to in-frame clones, with some not included. This sample has about 160,000 clones, with roughly 82% found just once. This sample stems from a study of cytomegalovirus exposure and HLA in healthy donors. Overall study results and limits: The authors assumed roughly uniform sequencing depth across donors for presence/absence analyses.

Each of the donors was a healthy bone marrow donor. The CDR3 totals 18 residues. Germline lookup yields CDR1 SGHVS and CDR2 FNYEAQ. Trimming cost V 0 bases and J 5 bases; bases outside gene matches: 14. The chain links TRBV7-6 to TRBJ2-7; 9 nucleotides align to TRBD1. Sequenced: PBMCs. This clonotype originated in a girl aged 5-17 years in good health and CMV-seropositive. CDR3 region: CASSLALRGQGAPHEQYF. The CDR3 DNA reads TGTGCCAGCAGCTTAGCTCTGAGGGGACAGGGAGCCCCCCACGAGCAGTACTTC.